Given below is one T cell receptor (beta chain) in context. This sample was included in a study of TIL therapy for anti-PD-1-resistant metastatic lung cancer. Study overall: Most patients had lung adenocarcinoma; several tumors were EGFR-mutant, two ALK-rearranged; half smoked currently or formerly.

The CDR3 covers 14 residues. V was trimmed by 0 bases and J by 6 bases, leaving 9 bases between them. Germline CDR1 SGHRS, CDR2 YFSETQ. The time point here: pre-treatment sample, taken before nivolumab and TIL therapy. Pleural nodules or supraclavicular lymph nodes made up most of the excised metastases sampled. This was the immunoSEQ v3 assay. Survey-level samples got 2 million to 2.5 million read pairs; deep-level samples got roughly 4.5-6.5 million. Sequencing used immunoSEQ multiplex PCR; TCRdb keeps in-frame clones, though not all of them. This table holds around 100,000 clones, roughly 65% found once.

V gene TRBV5-1 combines with J gene TRBJ2-2, with no clear D. The source of this sequence is a person aged 25 to 80 with non-small cell lung cancer. The material sequenced was tumor tissue, taken at baseline. CDR3 nucleotide sequence: TGCGCCAGCAGCTTGGGTGCGGATCCCGGGGAGCTGTTTTTT. Its translation is CASSLGADPGELFF.